This TCR beta chain was captured by sequencing in a study of OX40 agonist ivuxolimab in advanced cancers. Points from the study as a whole: The study observed clonal expansion of CD4+ and CD8+ blood T cells by week 6 at 0.1 to 3.0 mg/kg.

Germline values: CDR1 SQVTM, CDR2 ANQGSEA. The ends were cut back, 3 bases at V and 1 base at J, with 9 bases in the middle. The CDR3 loop spans 13 amino acids. This clone came up once. What it binds is not known. Using immunoSEQ multiplex PCR, the repertoire was profiled, and TCRdb retains in-frame clones only, with some absent. This sample has roughly 100,000 clones, with approximately 93% found just once. The sequence was obtained from an adult with an advanced solid tumor such as melanoma, head and neck, liver or kidney cancer. The specimen was CD4+ or CD8+ T cells sorted from blood, collected in a trial of the OX40 agonist ivuxolimab. This chain connects TRBV29-1 to TRBJ1-2; D unresolved. CDR3 DNA: TGCAGCGTTGAGGGTCAGAATAACTATGGCTACACCTTC. Its protein is CSVEGQNNYGYTF.